These 30 T cell receptor beta chains were all obtained from the same sample, sequenced in a study of Tregs in tolerant kidney transplant recipients. Sequenced by immunoSEQ multiplex PCR; TCRdb stores in-frame clones only, minus some. The sample carries roughly 70,000 clones, roughly 84% recorded once. The sequencing sample was made of CD4+ T cells from blood. Every receptor here comes from a human donor in good health.

The V gene is TRBV5-5, the J gene TRBJ2-5; D is possibly TRBD2 (5 bases). The V and J ends lost 4 bases and 7 bases respectively, with 14 bases between them. CDR3 length equals 13 residues. CDR1 SGHKS and CDR2 YYEKEE come from the germline V gene (reference sequence). In nucleotides, the CDR3 is TGTGCCAGCAGCACGGTCAGCGAGGGGACCCAGTACTTC. It yields the protein CASSTVSEGTQYF.

The chain employs TRBV30 and TRBJ2-7; 7 nucleotides agree with TRBD1. The CDR3 has 16 amino acids. Germline-derived CDR1 and CDR2 are GTSNPN and SVGIG (reference sequence). V trimming: 0 bases; J trimming: 0 bases; junction bases outside the gene matches: 8. As DNA, the CDR3 is TGTGCCTGGAGTGTGGGATCCGGGACAGTCTCCTACGAGCAGTACTTC. The encoded protein is CAWSVGSGTVSYEQYF.

The gene calls are TRBV10-2 and TRBJ1-4; tentative D call: TRBD1 (6 bases). Germline V CDR1 and CDR2: WSHSY, SAAADI. Trimming left V 7 bases short and J 2 bases short, with 8 bases between. The CDR3 has 13 amino acids. The DNA for the CDR3 is TGCGCCAGCAAGGGGGGGACTAATGAAAAACTGTTTTTT. This encodes CASKGGTNEKLFF.

The genes are TRBV18 and TRBJ2-7; D gene ambiguous. Trimming took 4 bases from V and 2 from J, leaving 9 bases between them. Germline loops: CDR1 KGHSH, CDR2 LQKENI. This CDR3 region has 13 residues. The CDR3 nucleotides read TGTGCCAGCTCACAACAAGTGACCTACGAGCAGTACTTC. Protein: CASSQQVTYEQYF.

This chain uses TRBV7-8 with TRBJ2-1; TRBD2 matches 9 bases. Germline values: CDR1 SGHVS, CDR2 FQNEAQ. J was trimmed by 4 bases and V by 3 bases; bases with no gene match: 7. CDR3 length: 16 amino acids. The CDR3 sequence: CASSFLGGGAYNEQFF. The CDR3 nucleotides are TGTGCCAGCAGCTTTCTCGGCGGGGGGGCTTACAATGAGCAGTTCTTC. Variable domain in full (rest from reference TRBV7-8 and TRBJ2-1): GAGVSQSPRYKVAKRGQDVALRCDPISGHVSLFWYQQALGQGPEFLTYFQNEAQLDKSGLPSDRFFAERPEGSVSTLKIQRTQQEDSAVYLCASSFLGGGAYNEQFFGPGTRLTVL.

The chain carries TRBV6-1 and TRBJ2-3; a possible D gene is TRBD2 (5 bases). CDR1 is MNHNS, CDR2 SASEGT, per germline. V lost 4 bases and J lost 5, with 10 bases in between. The CDR3 runs 13 residues. CDR3: CASSAGFKDTQYF. Written as DNA, the CDR3 is TGTGCCAGCAGTGCGGGGTTTAAAGATACGCAGTATTTT.

The genes are TRBV2 and TRBJ2-2; D unclear. The CDR3 sequence is 14 residues long. Trimming left V 7 bases short and J 7 bases short, with 16 bases between. Germline-derived CDR1 and CDR2 are SNHLY and FYNNEI. The CDR3 loop reads CASKRDGSGGELFF. The CDR3 coding sequence is TGTGCCAGCAAGCGAGATGGGTCTGGCGGGGAGCTGTTTTTT.

The chain joins TRBV2 to TRBJ1-1; weak D call: TRBD1 (5 bases). Looked up from germline, CDR1 is SNHLY and CDR2 is FYNNEI. V was trimmed by 6 bases and J by 6 bases, leaving 14 bases between them. The CDR3 spans 13 residues. CDR3 protein: CASSVEAGAEAFF. CDR3 bases: TGTGCCAGCAGCGTAGAAGCGGGGGCTGAAGCTTTCTTT.

In DNA form, the CDR3 reads TGTGCCAGCAGTGGCGAGTTTTTCAATGAGCAGTTCTTC. This encodes CASSGEFFNEQFF. The gene calls are TRBV6-1 and TRBJ2-1; no clear D. The germline V and J ends were trimmed by 4 bases and 6 bases, with 10 bases remaining between them. Germline V gene data show CDR1 as MNHNS and CDR2 as SASEGT. The CDR3 extends over 13 amino acids.

The V and J genes are TRBV29-1 and TRBJ2-5; 7 positions agree with TRBD2. Germline CDR1 and CDR2: SQVTM and ANQGSEA. The length of the CDR3 is 15 residues. V shed 2 bases, J shed 5 bases, and the junction held 11 bases outside the gene matches. The CDR3 DNA is TGCAGCGTTGAACTGGCAGGGAGGGTGGGGGAGACCCAGTACTTC. Encoded protein: CSVELAGRVGETQYF.

The CDR3 bases are TGTGCCAGCAGCAAAGCGCTAGGCAGGGCGTCCGGAAACACCATATATTTT. Translating gives CASSKALGRASGNTIYF. The V call is TRBV21-1, the J call TRBJ1-3; TRBD1 is taken as the D call from the table, unchecked against the DNA. TRBV21-1 is a listed pseudogene. This CDR3 contains 17 residues.

The chain links TRBV19 to TRBJ1-4, with a tentative D call TRBD1 (6 bases). V lost 9 bases and J lost 8, with 10 bases in between. The CDR3 length is 11 residues. CDR1 and CDR2 (germline): LNHDA, SQIVND (reference sequence). The CDR3 reads CASTGREKLFF. The CDR3 DNA follows: TGTGCCAGCACAGGGAGGGAAAAACTGTTTTTT.

This clone was seen just once. The rearrangement uses TRBV28 and TRBJ2-4; 7 bases align to TRBD2. The germline gives CDR1 MDHEN, CDR2 SYDVKM. The ends lost 6 bases at V and 8 bases at J; junction bases unmatched: 13. The CDR3 loop spans 15 amino acids. In nucleotides, the CDR3 is TGTGCCAGCAGCTCCCCCCCCCGGCTAGCGGACATTCAGTACTTC. Protein: CASSSPPRLADIQYF.

The V and J genes are TRBV28 and TRBJ2-5; no clear D. V was cut by 2 bases and J by 7 bases, with 23 bases left in between. Germline CDR1 MDHEN, CDR2 SYDVKM. The CDR3 is made up of 17 amino acids. CDR3 amino acids: CASSLRGSLAAPGTQYF. The CDR3 DNA sequence: TGTGCCAGCAGTTTACGTGGCTCGCTCGCCGCACCAGGGACCCAGTACTTC.

The chain has TRBV5-5 and TRBJ1-1; D unclear. The germline V gene has CDR1 SGHKS and CDR2 YYEKEE (reference sequence). The CDR3 totals 16 residues. Trimming removed 1 base at V and 3 bases at J, with 16 bases between. The CDR3 DNA is TGTGCCAGCAGCTTGAGGTCTAGGAGGCACGACACTGAAGCTTTCTTT. Its protein is CASSLRSRRHDTEAFF. The full variable domain, with the rest looked up from reference TRBV5-5 and TRBJ1-1, is DAGVTQSPTHLIKTRGQQVTLRCSPISGHKSVSWYQQVLGQGPQFIFQYYEKEERGRGNFPDRFSARQFPNYSSELNVNALLLGDSALYLCASSLRSRRHDTEAFFGQGTRLTVV.

This rearrangement joins TRBV20-1 to TRBJ1-5; D is uncertain. The V end was cut by 0 bases, the J end by 13 bases, with 10 bases between. The germline V gene has CDR1 DFQATT and CDR2 SNEGSKA (reference sequence). This CDR3 region has 11 residues. The CDR3 nucleotides are TGCAGTGCTAGAGATTCCGCCAGACAGCATTTT. This codes for CSARDSARQHF.

The DNA for the CDR3 is TGTGCCAGTAGTTCGGGACTAGCGGGAGGTGCGAGCTCCTACAATGAGCAGTTCTTC. Translation gives CASSSGLAGGASSYNEQFF. The chain joins TRBV19 to TRBJ2-1; TRBD2 matches at 15 bases. CDR3 length equals 19 residues. With V trimmed by 5 bases and J by 0 bases, 8 bases remained unmatched. Germline CDR1 reads LNHDA; CDR2 reads SQIVND (reference sequence). Filled out from reference TRBV19 and TRBJ2-1, the complete variable domain reads DGGITQSPKYLFRKEGQNVTLSCEQNLNHDAMYWYRQDPGQGLRLIYYSQIVNDFQKGDIAEGYSVSREKKESFPLTVTSAQKNPTAFYLCASSSGLAGGASSYNEQFFGPGTRLTVL.

The gene calls are TRBV5-8 and TRBJ2-3; no reliable D call. There are 14 residues in the CDR3. In germline, CDR1 is SGHTS, CDR2 YDEGEE. The V gene lost 4 bases and the J gene lost 3 bases, with 12 bases spanning the gap. In nucleotides, the CDR3 is TGTGCCAGCAGCCCGTCCCCTGGGACAGATACGCAGTATTTT. Protein: CASSPSPGTDTQYF. The full variable domain, with the rest looked up from reference TRBV5-8 and TRBJ2-3, is EAGVTQSPTHLIKTRGQQATLRCSPISGHTSVYWYQQALGLGLQFLLWYDEGEERNRGNFPPRFSGRQFPNYSSELNVNALELEDSALYLCASSPSPGTDTQYFGPGTRLTVL.

This rearrangement joins TRBV5-1 to TRBJ2-3; no firm D call. Germline CDR1 SGHRS, CDR2 YFSETQ. CDR3 length: 13 amino acids. Between the trimmed V and J ends, which lost 0 bases and 6 bases, there was a span of 8 bases. The CDR3 is CASSLAGSDTQYF. CDR3 bases: TGCGCCAGCAGCTTGGCCGGGTCCGATACGCAGTATTTT. Full variable domain (missing parts from reference TRBV5-1 and TRBJ2-3): KAGVTQTPRYLIKTRGQQVTLSCSPISGHRSVSWYQQTPGQGLQFLFEYFSETQRNKGNFPGRFSGRQFSNSRSEMNVSTLELGDSALYLCASSLAGSDTQYFGPGTRLTVL.

The CDR3 DNA sequence: TGTGCCAGTAGTATAGGGACAGGGGTTGGGCAGCCCCAGCATTTT. This encodes CASSIGTGVGQPQHF. The V gene is TRBV19, the J gene TRBJ1-5; 9 bases align to TRBD1. The CDR3 is made up of 15 amino acids. Germline CDR1 reads LNHDA; CDR2 reads SQIVND (reference sequence). V was clipped by 1 base and J by 7 bases; unmatched bases: 5.

The chain has TRBV19 and TRBJ2-1; 9 bases fit TRBD1. The CDR3 is 16 residues long. The V gene end was trimmed by 4 bases and the J gene end by 5 bases; junction bases not matched to a gene: 9. Looked up from germline, CDR1 is LNHDA and CDR2 is SQIVND (reference sequence). In DNA form, the CDR3 reads TGTGCCAGTAGTAACCCCCGGGACAGGGCGAACAATGAGCAGTTCTTC. Its protein is CASSNPRDRANNEQFF.

The chain links TRBV28 to TRBJ2-2, with D maybe TRBD2 (5 bases). The CDR3 covers 15 residues. Per germline, CDR1 MDHEN and CDR2 SYDVKM. The V end lost 4 bases, the J end lost 6 bases, and 15 bases lay between the germline ends. CDR3 amino acids: CASSWKLDWAGELFF. CDR3 nucleotides: TGTGCCAGCAGTTGGAAACTAGATTGGGCCGGGGAGCTGTTTTTT.

This chain joins TRBV4-1 and TRBJ1-1; D might be TRBD1 (6 bases). V shed 2 bases and J shed 2 bases, with 15 bases lying between them. Germline V lookup: CDR1 MGHRA, CDR2 YSYEKL. CDR3 length: 16 residues. The CDR3 coding sequence is TGCGCCAGCAGCCAATCTTTCCGGGACAAAAACACTGAAGCTTTCTTT. Its translation is CASSQSFRDKNTEAFF.

The chain employs TRBV5-4 and TRBJ2-1; 13 positions match TRBD2. Germline V gene data show CDR1 as SGHNT and CDR2 as YYREEE (reference sequence). This CDR3 has 15 residues. The ends lost 4 bases at V and 5 bases at J; junction bases unmatched: 3. The CDR3 DNA is TGTGCCAGCAGCAGAGGACTAGCGGGGGACAATGAGCAGTTCTTC. Protein sequence: CASSRGLAGDNEQFF.

The rearrangement joins TRBV18 to TRBJ2-3, with 7 positions matching TRBD1. This CDR3 has 15 residues. The J segment lost 0 bases and the V segment lost 8 bases, leaving 8 bases of the junction unmatched. Germline CDR1 KGHSH, CDR2 LQKENI. CDR3 residues: CASHFRQGSTDTQYF. The CDR3 DNA follows: TGTGCCAGCCATTTTCGACAGGGAAGCACAGATACGCAGTATTTT.

This sequence joins TRBV5-4 and TRBJ2-7, with 10 bases fitting TRBD1. The germline V gene has CDR1 SGHNT and CDR2 YYREEE (reference sequence). The J segment lost 7 bases and the V segment lost 4 bases, leaving 8 bases of the junction unmatched. CDR3 size: 14 residues. The CDR3 reads CASSRDRGSREQYF. The CDR3, as DNA: TGTGCCAGCAGCCGGGACAGGGGCTCGCGTGAGCAGTACTTC.

The chain couples TRBV5-1 to TRBJ2-7, with 10 nucleotides matching TRBD1. The germline V gene encodes CDR1 SGHRS and CDR2 YFSETQ. CDR3 length equals 15 residues. After removal of 5 bases from V and 2 bases from J, the junction contained 7 bases not matched to a gene. CDR3 amino acids: CASRYQDRGTYEQYF. The CDR3 nucleotides read TGCGCCAGCAGATACCAGGACAGGGGGACCTACGAGCAGTACTTC.

The chain recombines TRBV4-3 with TRBJ1-5; possible D gene TRBD1, 5 bases. The CDR3 is made up of 14 amino acids. V gave up 2 bases and J gave up 8 bases, with 13 bases separating them. The germline V gene has CDR1 LGHNA and CDR2 YSLEER. The CDR3 DNA reads as TGCGCCAGCAGCCAAAACCGGGGGGGAGAGCCCCAGCATTTT. Its translation: CASSQNRGGEPQHF.

The chain is built from TRBV5-1 and TRBJ2-3; perhaps TRBD1 as D (6 bases). CDR3 length equals 14 residues. The V and J ends lost 7 bases and 2 bases respectively, with 14 bases between them. CDR1 and CDR2 (germline): SGHRS, YFSETQ. CDR3 protein: CASLEDSPTDTQYF. As DNA, the CDR3 is TGCGCCAGCCTCGAGGACAGCCCCACAGATACGCAGTATTTT.

Comment on this clone: Other DNA sequences in this sample translate to the same CDR3. This rearrangement joins TRBV7-9 to TRBJ2-3; D uncertain. The CDR3 length is 13 residues. Between the trimmed V and J ends, which lost 5 bases and 0 bases, there was a span of 6 bases. Germline-derived CDR1 and CDR2 are SEHNR and FQNEAQ (reference sequence). The CDR3 reads CASSLQSTDTQYF. Written as DNA, the CDR3 is TGTGCCAGCAGCCTACAAAGCACAGATACGCAGTATTTT.